The 5 T cell receptor beta chains listed next were all sequenced from one sample in a study of cytomegalovirus exposure and HLA in healthy donors. PCR used 60 Vbeta primers and 13 Jbeta primers. Data came from immunoSEQ multiplex PCR; TCRdb stores just in-frame clones and leaves some out. The table lists 85,000 to 130,000 clones, around four fifths of them singletons. The specimen sequenced was PBMCs. Source of these receptors: a woman in her thirties or forties in good health and CMV-seronegative.

This clone was seen just once. The junction does not match germline at one end; this may be a read error. CDR3 protein: CSSSPVTGVALYGYTF. DNA for the CDR3: TGTTCCAGCAGCCCTGTGACAGGAGTTGCCCTCTATGGCTACACCTTC. This chain uses TRBV7-9 with TRBJ1-2; possibly TRBD1 for D (6 bases). This CDR3 region has 16 residues. CDR1 and CDR2 (germline): SEHNR, FQNEAQ (reference sequence).

This clone has more than one count but fewer than ten. The chain recombines TRBV30 with TRBJ2-7; D is undetermined. V was clipped by 3 bases and J by 2 bases, with 5 bases between them. The CDR3 spans 11 residues. Germline V gene data show CDR1 as GTSNPN and CDR2 as SVGIG (reference sequence). The CDR3 nucleotides read TGTGCCTGGAGCCCGGCCTACGAGCAGTACTTC. It is translated as CAWSPAYEQYF. The full variable domain, completed using reference TRBV30 and TRBJ2-7, is SQTIHQWPATLVQPVGSPLSLECTVEGTSNPNLYWYRQAAGRGLQLLFYSVGIGQISSEVPQNLSASRPQDRQFILSSKKLLLSDSGFYLCAWSPAYEQYFGPGTRLTVT.

CDR3 coding DNA: TGTGCCAGCAGCCGGACAGGGGATCGTCTCCAAGAAAAACTGTTTTTT. Translating gives CASSRTGDRLQEKLFF. The V call is TRBV6-6, the J call TRBJ1-4; 9 bases match TRBD1. The CDR3 totals 16 residues. Germline-derived CDR1 and CDR2 are MNHNY and SVGAGI (reference sequence). V was clipped by 6 bases and J by 8 bases; unmatched bases: 13.

This clone was detected a few times. V gene TRBV7-2 combines with J gene TRBJ2-1; D is unclear. The CDR3 has 12 residues. Germline V lookup: CDR1 SGHTA, CDR2 FQGNSA. Trimming pared 1 base from V and 8 bases from J, leaving 6 bases between. The CDR3 region is CASSLVGHEQFF. Here the CDR3 DNA reads TGTGCCAGCAGCTTAGTGGGCCATGAGCAGTTCTTC. The full variable domain, with the rest looked up from reference TRBV7-2 and TRBJ2-1, is GAGVSQSPSNKVTEKGKDVELRCDPISGHTALYWYRQSLGQGLEFLIYFQGNSAPDKSGLPSDRFSAERTGGSVSTLTIQRTQQEDSAVYLCASSLVGHEQFFGPGTRLTVL.

CDR3 residues: CATSRGGQGGNQETQYF. The CDR3 coding sequence is TGTGCCACCAGCAGAGGGGGGCAGGGGGGAAACCAAGAGACCCAGTACTTC. V and J are TRBV15 and TRBJ2-5; a possible D gene is TRBD1 (7 bases). The CDR3 loop spans 17 amino acids. V was clipped by 1 base and J by 0 bases, with 15 bases between them. Germline lookup yields CDR1 LNHNV and CDR2 YYDKDF (reference sequence).